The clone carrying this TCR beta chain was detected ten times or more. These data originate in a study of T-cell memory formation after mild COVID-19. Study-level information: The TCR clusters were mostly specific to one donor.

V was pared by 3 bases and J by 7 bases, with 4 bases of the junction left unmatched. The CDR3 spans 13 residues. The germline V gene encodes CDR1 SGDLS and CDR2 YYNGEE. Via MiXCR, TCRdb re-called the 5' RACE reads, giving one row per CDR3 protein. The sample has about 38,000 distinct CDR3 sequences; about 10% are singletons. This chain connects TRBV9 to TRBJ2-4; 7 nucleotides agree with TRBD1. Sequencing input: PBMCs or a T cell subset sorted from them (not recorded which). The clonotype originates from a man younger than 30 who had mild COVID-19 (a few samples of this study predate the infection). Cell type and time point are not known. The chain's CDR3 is CASSAYRGNIQYF. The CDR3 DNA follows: TGTGCCAGCAGCGCCTACAGGGGTAACATTCAGTACTTC.